This T cell receptor beta chain stems from a study of T cell responses to AZD1222 COVID-19 vaccine. As for the study in general: Pooled together were second doses at about 4 or about 12 weeks.

Concerning this clone itself: The antigen remains undetermined.

Trimming cost V 5 bases and J 7 bases, with 18 bases left between them. In germline, CDR1 is SGHTA, CDR2 FQGNSA. This CDR3 contains 16 residues. Study-wide points: Along spike, vaccine-associated CD4 TCRs were found throughout, with dominance at 160-218 and 743-854. There were repertoire samples only from the period after the peak T cell response.

This table comes from immunoSEQ multiplex PCR, and its TCRdb copy is limited to in-frame clones, with some not included. Of around 130,000 clones in the sample, nearly 95% are singletons; the top ten hold approximately 0.85%. The chain employs TRBV7-2 and TRBJ1-6, with D possibly matching TRBD1 (6 bases). The sample was peripheral blood, taken on day 0 of AZD1222 vaccination. The clonotype comes from an adult in good health. In DNA, the CDR3 is TGTGCCAGCAGCCTCAGGGCAGCGAGGGGGAATTCACCCCTCCACTTT. This sequence encodes CASSLRAARGNSPLHF.